This TCR beta chain was obtained from a study of blood T cells in healthy people across ages. Combining a sample-barcoded 5' primer with a J-beta primer mix, a second PCR ran for roughly 6 to 11 cycles. A template-switch adaptor containing 12 random nucleotides labeled each cDNA molecule. TCRdb re-analysed the 5' RACE reads in MiXCR, keeping a single row per CDR3 protein. The sample carries 1,500,000 or so distinct CDR3 sequences, around 59% recorded once. About this clonotype: Its antigen remains unknown.

The CDR3 length is 16 residues. V was cut by 4 bases and J by 2 bases, with 16 bases left in between. Looked up from germline, CDR1 is MRHNA and CDR2 is SNTAGT. General observations from the study: It was held that diversity estimates obtained from one million T cells represented underestimates.

The chain employs TRBV6-4 and TRBJ2-3; D uncertain. Source material: blood. The TCR sequence derives from a man aged 18 to 29 in good health. The CDR3 loop is CASSAEAALSTDTQYF. The CDR3 bases are TGTGCCAGCAGTGCCGAGGCCGCCTTATCCACAGATACGCAGTATTTT.